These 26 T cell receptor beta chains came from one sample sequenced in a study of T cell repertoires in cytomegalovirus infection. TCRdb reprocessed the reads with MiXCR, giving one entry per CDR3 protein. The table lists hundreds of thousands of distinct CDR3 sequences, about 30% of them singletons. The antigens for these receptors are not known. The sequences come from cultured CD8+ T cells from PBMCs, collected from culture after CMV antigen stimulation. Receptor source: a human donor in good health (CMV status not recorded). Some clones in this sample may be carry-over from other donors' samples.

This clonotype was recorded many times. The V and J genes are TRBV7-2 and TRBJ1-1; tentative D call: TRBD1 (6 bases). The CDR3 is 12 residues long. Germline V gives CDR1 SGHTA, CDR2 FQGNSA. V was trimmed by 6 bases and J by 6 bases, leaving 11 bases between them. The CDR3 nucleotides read TGTGCCAGCAGACTAAGGGGGTCTGAAGCTTTCTTT. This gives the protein CASRLRGSEAFF.

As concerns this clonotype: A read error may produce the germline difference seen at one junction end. The CDR3 spells CASSQDFVHSPNTGKLFF. The CDR3, as DNA: TGCGCCAGCAGCCAAGACTTCGTACACAGTCCGAACACCGGGAAGCTGTTTTTT. This chain connects TRBV4-1 to TRBJ2-2; perhaps TRBD2 as D (5 bases). The CDR3 runs 18 residues. CDR1 and CDR2 from the germline V gene are MGHRA and YSYEKL.

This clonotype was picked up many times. CDR3 in DNA: TGTGCCAGCAGCTTAGGTCCAAGAAGCAATCAGCCCCAGCATTTT. Translating gives CASSLGPRSNQPQHF. The J gene is TRBJ1-5, the V gene TRBV7-2; D is uncertain. Germline assignment: CDR1 SGHTA and CDR2 FQGNSA. The ends were cut back, 1 base at V and 1 base at J, with 8 bases in the middle. This CDR3 has 15 amino acids.

CDR3 sequence reads: CASSRTGGPRTGELFF. The CDR3 coding sequence is TGTGCCAGCAGTAGAACCGGGGGGCCTCGCACCGGGGAGCTGTTTTTT. The V gene is TRBV28, the J gene TRBJ2-2, with D perhaps TRBD2 (7 bases). Germline V gene lookup returns CDR1 MDHEN and CDR2 SYDVKM. The CDR3 is 16 residues long. Trimming took off 5 bases at V and 4 bases at J, with 17 bases between the two ends.

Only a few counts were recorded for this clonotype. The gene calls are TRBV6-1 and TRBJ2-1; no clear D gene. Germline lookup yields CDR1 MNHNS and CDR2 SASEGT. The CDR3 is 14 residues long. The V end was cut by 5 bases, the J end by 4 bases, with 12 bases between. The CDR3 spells CASSLGSLYNEQFF. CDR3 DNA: TGTGCCAGCAGTCTAGGTTCATTATACAATGAGCAGTTCTTC.

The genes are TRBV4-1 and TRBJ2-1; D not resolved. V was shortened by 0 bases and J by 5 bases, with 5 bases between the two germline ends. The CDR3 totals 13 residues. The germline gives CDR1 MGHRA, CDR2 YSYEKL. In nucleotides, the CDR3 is TGCGCCAGCAGCCAAGACGGAAACAATGAGCAGTTCTTC. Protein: CASSQDGNNEQFF.

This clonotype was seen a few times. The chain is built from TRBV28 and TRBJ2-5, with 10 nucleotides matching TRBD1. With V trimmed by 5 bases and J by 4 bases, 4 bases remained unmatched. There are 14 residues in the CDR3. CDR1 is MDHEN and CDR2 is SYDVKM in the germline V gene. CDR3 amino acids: CASSTTGGPETQYF. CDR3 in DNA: TGTGCCAGCAGTACGACAGGGGGCCCAGAGACCCAGTACTTC.

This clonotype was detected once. In nucleotides, the CDR3 is TGTGCCAGCAGTCCTAACAGGGACACAGCTCTTAGTGAAAAACTGTTTTTT. Translated, it gives CASSPNRDTALSEKLFF. This chain uses TRBV27 with TRBJ1-4; TRBD1 might be the D (6 bases). The CDR3 extends over 17 amino acids. Deletions cut 5 bases from V and 7 bases from J, with 23 bases between. Germline loops: CDR1 MNHEY, CDR2 SMNVEV (reference sequence).

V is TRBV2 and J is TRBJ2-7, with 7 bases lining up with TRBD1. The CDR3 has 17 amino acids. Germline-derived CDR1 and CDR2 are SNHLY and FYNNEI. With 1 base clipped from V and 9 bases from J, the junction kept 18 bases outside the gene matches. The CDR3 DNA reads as TGTGCCAGCAGTGAAGGAGTTTTAGGGACAGCCTCCTTCGGGCAGTACGTC. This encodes CASSEGVLGTASFGQYV.

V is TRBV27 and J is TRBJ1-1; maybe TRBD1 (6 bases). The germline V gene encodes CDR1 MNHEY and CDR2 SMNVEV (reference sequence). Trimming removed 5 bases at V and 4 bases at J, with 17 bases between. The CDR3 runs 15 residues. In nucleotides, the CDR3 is TGTGCCAGCAGTACCGAACAGGGTAGGTCCACTGAAGCTTTCTTT. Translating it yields CASSTEQGRSTEAFF.

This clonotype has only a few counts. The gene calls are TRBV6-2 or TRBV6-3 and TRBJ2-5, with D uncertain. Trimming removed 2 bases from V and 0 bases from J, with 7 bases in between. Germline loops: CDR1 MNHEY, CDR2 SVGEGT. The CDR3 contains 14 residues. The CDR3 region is CASSYRADQETQYF. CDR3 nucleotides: TGTGCCAGCAGTTACCGGGCAGACCAAGAGACCCAGTACTTC.

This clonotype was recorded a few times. CDR3 loop: CASSLRRSQYNEQFF. The CDR3 bases are TGTGCCAGCAGTCTTCGTCGGAGCCAGTACAATGAGCAGTTCTTC. The chain is built from TRBV6-2 or TRBV6-3 and TRBJ2-1; D unclear. The CDR3 loop spans 15 amino acids. Per germline, CDR1 MNHEY and CDR2 SVGEGT. Trimming took off 5 bases at V and 4 bases at J, with 15 bases between the two ends.

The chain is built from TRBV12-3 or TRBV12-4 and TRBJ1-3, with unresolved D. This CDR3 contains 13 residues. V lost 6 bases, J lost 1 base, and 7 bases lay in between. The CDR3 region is CASSSRSGNTIYF. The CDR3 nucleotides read TGTGCCAGCAGCTCAAGGTCTGGAAACACCATATATTTT.

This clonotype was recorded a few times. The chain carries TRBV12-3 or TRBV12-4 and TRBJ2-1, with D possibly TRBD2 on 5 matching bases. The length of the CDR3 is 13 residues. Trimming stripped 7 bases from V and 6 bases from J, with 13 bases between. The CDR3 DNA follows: TGTGCCAGCAACTTAGGAGGACCCAATGAGCAGTTCTTC. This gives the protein CASNLGGPNEQFF.

CDR3 sequence: CASSHPAGGQNEQFF. CDR3 DNA sequence: TGTGCCAGCTCACATCCAGCGGGGGGGCAAAATGAGCAGTTCTTC. The genes are TRBV18 and TRBJ2-1, with 10 bases aligning to TRBD2. After removal of 4 bases from V and 7 bases from J, the junction contained 7 bases not matched to a gene. Germline values: CDR1 KGHSH, CDR2 LQKENI. This CDR3 has 15 amino acids.

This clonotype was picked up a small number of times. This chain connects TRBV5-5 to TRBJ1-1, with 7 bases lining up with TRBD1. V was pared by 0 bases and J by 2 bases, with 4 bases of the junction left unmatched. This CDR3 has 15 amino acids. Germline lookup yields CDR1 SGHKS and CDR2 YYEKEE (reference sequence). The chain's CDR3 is CASSLGDSANTEAFF. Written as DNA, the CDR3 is TGTGCCAGCAGCTTGGGGGACAGTGCTAACACTGAAGCTTTCTTT.

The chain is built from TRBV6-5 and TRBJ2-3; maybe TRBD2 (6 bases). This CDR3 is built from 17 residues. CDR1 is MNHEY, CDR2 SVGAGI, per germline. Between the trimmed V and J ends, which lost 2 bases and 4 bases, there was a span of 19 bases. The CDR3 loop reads CASSYGNRGITPDTQYF. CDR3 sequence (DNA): TGTGCCAGCAGTTACGGAAACCGGGGGATCACGCCAGATACGCAGTATTTT.

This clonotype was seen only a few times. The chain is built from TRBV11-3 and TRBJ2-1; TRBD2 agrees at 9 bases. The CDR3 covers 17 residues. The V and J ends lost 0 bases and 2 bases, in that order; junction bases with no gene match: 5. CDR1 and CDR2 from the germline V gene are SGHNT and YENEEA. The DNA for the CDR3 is TGTGCCAGCAGCTTAGATCCCCCTAGCGGGGCCTACAATGAGCAGTTCTTC. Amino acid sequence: CASSLDPPSGAYNEQFF.

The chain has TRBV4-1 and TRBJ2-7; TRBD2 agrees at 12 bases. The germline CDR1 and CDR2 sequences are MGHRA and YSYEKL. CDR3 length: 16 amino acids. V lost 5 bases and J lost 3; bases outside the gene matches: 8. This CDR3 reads CASSDQLAGGFYEQYF. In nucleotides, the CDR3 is TGCGCCAGCAGCGACCAACTAGCGGGGGGTTTCTACGAGCAGTACTTC.

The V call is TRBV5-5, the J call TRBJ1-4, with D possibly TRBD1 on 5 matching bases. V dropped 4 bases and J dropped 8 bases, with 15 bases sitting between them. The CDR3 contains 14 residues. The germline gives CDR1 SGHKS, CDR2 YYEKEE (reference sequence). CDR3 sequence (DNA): TGTGCCAGCAGCGGAACAGGAATGGGAGAAAAACTGTTTTTT. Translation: CASSGTGMGEKLFF.

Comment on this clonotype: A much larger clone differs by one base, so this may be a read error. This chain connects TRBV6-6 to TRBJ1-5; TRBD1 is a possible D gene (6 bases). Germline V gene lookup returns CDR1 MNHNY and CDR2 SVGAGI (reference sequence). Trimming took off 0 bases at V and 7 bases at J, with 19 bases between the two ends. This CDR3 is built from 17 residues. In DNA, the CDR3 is TGTGCCAGCAGTTACTCGAGAACAGGGAGCATTGGGCAGCCCCAGCATTTT. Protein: CASSYSRTGSIGQPQHF.

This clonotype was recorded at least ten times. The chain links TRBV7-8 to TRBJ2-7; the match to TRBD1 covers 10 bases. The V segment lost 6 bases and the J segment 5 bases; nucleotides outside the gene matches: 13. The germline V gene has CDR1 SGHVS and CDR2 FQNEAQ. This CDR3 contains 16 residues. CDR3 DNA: TGTGCCAGCAGTTCTTATGCGACAGGGGGCCGCGACGAGCAGTACTTC. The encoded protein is CASSSYATGGRDEQYF. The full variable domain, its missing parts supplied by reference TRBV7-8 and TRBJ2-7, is GAGVSQSPRYKVAKRGQDVALRCDPISGHVSLFWYQQALGQGPEFLTYFQNEAQLDKSGLPSDRFFAERPEGSVSTLKIQRTQQEDSAVYLCASSSYATGGRDEQYFGPGTRLTVT.

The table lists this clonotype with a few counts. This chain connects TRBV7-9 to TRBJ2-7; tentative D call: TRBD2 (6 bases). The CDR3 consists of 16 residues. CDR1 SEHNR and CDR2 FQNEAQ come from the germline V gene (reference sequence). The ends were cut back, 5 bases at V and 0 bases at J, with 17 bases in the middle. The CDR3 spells CASSPRGGAPSYEQYV. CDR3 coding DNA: TGTGCCAGCAGCCCGAGAGGAGGGGCACCCTCCTACGAGCAGTACGTC.

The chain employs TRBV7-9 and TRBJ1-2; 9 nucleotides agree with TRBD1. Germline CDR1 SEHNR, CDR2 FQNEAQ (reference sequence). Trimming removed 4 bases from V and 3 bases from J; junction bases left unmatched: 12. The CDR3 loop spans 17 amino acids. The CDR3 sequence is CASSSDRGPTPHYGYTF. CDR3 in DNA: TGTGCCAGCAGCTCGGACAGGGGCCCAACTCCCCACTATGGCTACACCTTC.

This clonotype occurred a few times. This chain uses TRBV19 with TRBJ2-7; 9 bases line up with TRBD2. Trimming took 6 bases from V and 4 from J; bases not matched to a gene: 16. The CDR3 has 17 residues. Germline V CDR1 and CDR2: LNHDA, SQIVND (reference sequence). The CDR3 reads CASSSLWGAGGGYEQYF. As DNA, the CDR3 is TGTGCCAGTAGCTCGCTCTGGGGAGCGGGGGGAGGTTACGAGCAGTACTTC.

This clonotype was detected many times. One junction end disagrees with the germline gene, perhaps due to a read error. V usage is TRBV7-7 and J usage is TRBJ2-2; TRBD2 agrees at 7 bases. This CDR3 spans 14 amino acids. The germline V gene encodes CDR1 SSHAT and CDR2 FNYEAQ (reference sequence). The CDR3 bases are TGTGCTAGCAGCCTCCGACTAGCAGGCGGGGAGCTGTTTTTT. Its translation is CASSLRLAGGELFF.